Following are 21 T cell receptor beta chains from one sample sequenced in a study of blood T cell repertoires in COVID-19 (dated by TCRdb to the early 2020s). Libraries were made using the immunoSEQ multiplex PCR assay. The table was pulled from immuneACCESS by TCRdb, which kept in-frame rearrangements only. Such tables lose some clones; where checked, under half of the loss comes from unresolved V genes, and the rest has no known cause. A total of approximately 290,000 clones appear in this sample, 75% to 90% of them only once. The ten top clones hold approximately 0.84% of the sample. Sequenced: peripheral blood. These receptors were collected from a man aged 25 to 45 with acute or convalescent COVID-19.

The rearrangement uses TRBV6-6 and TRBJ1-2; possibly TRBD1 for D (5 bases). This CDR3 spans 14 amino acids. V gave up 5 bases and J gave up 5 bases, with 15 bases separating them. The germline CDR1 and CDR2 sequences are MNHNY and SVGAGI (reference sequence). The CDR3 region is CASSLDGGGYGYTF. The CDR3 region has the DNA TGTGCCAGCAGTCTGGACGGGGGAGGGTATGGCTACACCTTC.

The chain is built from TRBV4-2 and TRBJ2-7; possible D gene TRBD2, 6 bases. V lost 1 base, J lost 2 bases, and 9 bases lay in between. The germline V gene encodes CDR1 LGHNA and CDR2 YNFKEQ. CDR3 length: 14 amino acids. The CDR3 nucleotides read TGTGCCAGCAGCCAAGGGGGCGGGGCCTACGAGCAGTACTTC. Translation: CASSQGGGAYEQYF.

J is TRBJ1-3 and V is TRBV20-1; D remains unclear. Germline CDR1 and CDR2: DFQATT and SNEGSKA (reference sequence). V was pared by 5 bases and J by 8 bases, with 10 bases between. This CDR3 contains 11 residues. Written as DNA, the CDR3 is TGCAGTGCTCCCCGAGGTGACACCATATATTTT. Protein product: CSAPRGDTIYF.

CDR3 coding DNA: TGCGCCAGCAGTTTAGCGGGAGCGGATACGCAGTATTTT. Translated, it gives CASSLAGADTQYF. The genes are TRBV10-1 and TRBJ2-3; the match to TRBD2 covers 9 bases. This CDR3 region has 13 residues. With V trimmed by 5 bases and J by 6 bases, 3 bases remained unmatched. Germline V lookup: CDR1 WNHNN, CDR2 SYGVQD (reference sequence).

The chain couples TRBV5-1 to TRBJ2-7; perhaps TRBD2 as D (6 bases). Germline V gene data show CDR1 as SGHRS and CDR2 as YFSETQ. Trimming pared 0 bases from V and 7 bases from J, leaving 14 bases between. CDR3 length: 14 amino acids. The CDR3 DNA reads TGCGCCAGCAGCTTGGGCCGGGGCGCGGGGGAGCAGTACTTC. Translation: CASSLGRGAGEQYF.

The chain uses TRBV27 and TRBJ1-3; 9 bases map to TRBD1. The CDR3 spans 15 residues. The junction had 14 bases not matched to a gene; V was cut back by 6 bases and J by 11 bases. Germline CDR1 and CDR2: MNHEY and SMNVEV (reference sequence). Here the CDR3 reads CASRPQGAPRSSIYF. CDR3 nucleotide sequence: TGTGCCAGCAGACCACAGGGGGCGCCTCGCAGTTCCATATATTTT.

DNA of the CDR3: TGTGCCAGCAGTAATGGACCGCGAGGTAAGGGGCCTAACGAGCAGTACTTC. This encodes CASSNGPRGKGPNEQYF. The rearrangement uses TRBV27 and TRBJ2-7; TRBD1 might be the D (5 bases). The germline gives CDR1 MNHEY, CDR2 SMNVEV (reference sequence). Trimming took 5 bases from V and 5 from J, leaving 25 bases between them. There are 17 residues in the CDR3.

This rearrangement joins TRBV28 to TRBJ1-1, with a tentative D call TRBD1 (5 bases). This CDR3 comprises 15 residues. Germline lookup yields CDR1 MDHEN and CDR2 SYDVKM. V was clipped by 3 bases and J by 4 bases, with 15 bases between them. The CDR3 DNA reads TGTGCCAGCAGTTTGGGCCCATCAAGGGGCACTGAAGCTTTCTTT. It translates to CASSLGPSRGTEAFF.

This clone has just one count. The chain uses TRBV5-6 and TRBJ2-2; weak D call: TRBD2 (7 bases). CDR1 is SGHDT, CDR2 YYEEEE, per germline. V shed 4 bases and J shed 0 bases, with 22 bases lying between them. There are 19 residues in the CDR3. In DNA form, the CDR3 reads TGTGCCAGCAGCACCTCGGCCGGGGGGCGGTGGACGAACACCGGGGAGCTGTTTTTT. Translation gives CASSTSAGGRWTNTGELFF.

This clone was counted once. The chain's CDR3 is CASSDPKSYQETQYF. Here the CDR3 DNA reads TGTGCCAGCAGTGATCCTAAGTCGTACCAAGAGACCCAGTACTTC. The chain links TRBV25-1 to TRBJ2-5; D remains ambiguous. CDR1 and CDR2 (germline): MGHDK, SYGVNS. Trimming left V 3 bases short and J 0 bases short, with 11 bases between. The CDR3 is made up of 15 amino acids.

This chain uses TRBV7-8 with TRBJ2-1; weak D call: TRBD1 (6 bases). Trimming removed 4 bases from V and 4 bases from J, with 17 bases in between. The CDR3 totals 16 residues. Germline CDR1 and CDR2: SGHVS and FQNEAQ. The CDR3 nucleotides read TGTGCCAGCAGCTCCAGCATAGACAGGATTTACAATGAGCAGTTCTTC. Translation: CASSSSIDRIYNEQFF.

This chain connects TRBV29-1 to TRBJ2-3; maybe TRBD2 (5 bases). V was clipped by 6 bases and J by 4 bases, with 14 bases between them. There are 13 residues in the CDR3. CDR1 is SQVTM, CDR2 ANQGSEA, per germline. The CDR3 DNA is TGCAGCGTACCCTTTGGTAGCGCAGATACGCAGTATTTT. Translated: CSVPFGSADTQYF.

This chain uses TRBV30 with TRBJ1-3; 7 positions match TRBD1. V trimming: 0 bases; J trimming: 0 bases; junction bases outside the gene matches: 2. The CDR3 has 15 residues. Germline CDR1 GTSNPN, CDR2 SVGIG (reference sequence). CDR3 in DNA: TGTGCCTGGAGTGTAGGGGGCACCTCTGGAAACACCATATATTTT. Amino acid sequence: CAWSVGGTSGNTIYF.

V and J are TRBV28 and TRBJ2-7; TRBD1 might be the D (6 bases). Germline CDR1 MDHEN, CDR2 SYDVKM. CDR3 length equals 14 residues. Trimming took 5 bases from V and 2 from J, leaving 13 bases between them. The CDR3 DNA reads TGTGCCAGCAGTCGATCGGACAGAGCCTACGAGCAGTACTTC. Amino acids: CASSRSDRAYEQYF.

The CDR3 DNA reads TGTGCCAGCAGTTCTCAGGGCCCCGGGGAGCTGTTTTTT. Protein: CASSSQGPGELFF. The V call is TRBV2, the J call TRBJ2-2, with D possibly TRBD1 on 5 matching bases. Germline V lookup: CDR1 SNHLY, CDR2 FYNNEI. The CDR3 is 13 residues long. The V gene lost 5 bases and the J gene lost 6 bases, with 10 bases spanning the gap.

This clone came up a few times. The chain recombines TRBV7-6 with TRBJ2-7, with a tentative D call TRBD1 (9 bases). The germline V gene encodes CDR1 SGHVS and CDR2 FNYEAQ. Trimming pared 11 bases from V and 4 bases from J, leaving 18 bases between. This CDR3 has 13 residues. The CDR3: CARGGTGSYEQYF. Here the CDR3 DNA reads TGTGCCCGGGGGGGGACAGGGAGTTACGAGCAGTACTTC. Variable domain in full (rest from reference TRBV7-6 and TRBJ2-7): GAGVSQSPRYKVTKRGQDVALRCDPISGHVSLYWYRQALGQGPEFLTYFNYEAQQDKSGLPNDRFSAERPEGSISTLTIQRTEQRDSAMYRCARGGTGSYEQYFGPGTRLTVT.

The chain joins TRBV29-1 to TRBJ2-3; D ambiguous. Trimming removed 3 bases from V and 0 bases from J, with 4 bases in between. Germline V CDR1 and CDR2: SQVTM, ANQGSEA. This CDR3 contains 12 residues. CDR3 region: CSVDLSTDTQYF. The CDR3 region has the DNA TGCAGCGTTGATCTGAGCACAGATACGCAGTATTTT.

A remark on this clone: One junction end does not reproduce the germline sequence, and a read error may be involved. The chain combines TRBV7-9 with TRBJ1-3, with TRBD1 identical over 7 bases. Germline-derived CDR1 and CDR2 are SEHNR and FQNEAQ (reference sequence). The CDR3 sequence is 13 residues long. CDR3 sequence (DNA): TGTGCCAGCAGCCTACCGATTCGGACAGGCTTAAGTTTT. It is translated as CASSLPIRTGLSF.

Notes on this clone: Relative to the germline gene, one junction end is altered; a read error may explain this. This chain connects TRBV2 to TRBJ1-4, with D maybe TRBD1 (5 bases). The CDR3 loop spans 14 amino acids. In germline, CDR1 is SNHLY, CDR2 FYNNEI. Here the CDR3 reads CASSEGSGNGKLFF. Written as DNA, the CDR3 is TGTGCCAGCAGTGAAGGGTCAGGGAATGGAAAACTGTTTTTT. The full variable domain, in which reference TRBV2 and TRBJ1-4 provide the parts outside the CDR3, is EPEVTQTPSHQVTQMGQEVILRCVPISNHLYFYWYRQILGQKVEFLVSFYNNEISEKSEIFDDQFSVERPDGSNFTLKIRSTKLEDSAMYFCASSEGSGNGKLFFGSGTQLSVL.

The chain has TRBV28 and TRBJ2-7; TRBD2 agrees at 10 bases. The trim removed 7 bases at V and 5 bases at J, leaving 14 bases unmatched. CDR3 length: 16 residues. Germline CDR1 and CDR2: MDHEN and SYDVKM. The CDR3 coding sequence is TGTGCCAGCACCAACGAGCTCCTAGCGGGAGTCCACGAGCAGTACTTC. Translated: CASTNELLAGVHEQYF.

The V and J genes are TRBV6-1 and TRBJ2-5, with D perhaps TRBD1 (6 bases). Per germline, CDR1 MNHNS and CDR2 SASEGT. This CDR3 is built from 14 residues. V dropped 0 bases and J dropped 5 bases, with 10 bases sitting between them. The CDR3 loop reads CASSEAGAGETQYF. As DNA, the CDR3 is TGTGCCAGCAGTGAAGCGGGGGCTGGGGAGACCCAGTACTTC.